Below are 28 T cell receptor beta chains sequenced from a single sample in a study of metastatic and nonmetastatic thyroid tumors. MiXCR was used by TCRdb to re-call the PCR reads. The table records 6,500 to 8,000 clones, almost 30% of them present only once. Thyroid surgery had not been preceded by any treatment in any patient. Sample: tumor tissue. These receptors all stem from a female donor with papillary thyroid cancer or a benign thyroid nodule (not recorded which). Some clones in this sample may be carry-over from other donors' samples.

This clone was counted a few times. The J gene is TRBJ1-5, the V gene TRBV6-5; weak D call: TRBD1 (6 bases). The CDR3 has 14 amino acids. Between the trimmed V and J ends, which lost 5 bases and 3 bases, there was a span of 11 bases. The germline gives CDR1 MNHEY, CDR2 SVGAGI. CDR3 loop: CASSHYRVNQPQHF. The CDR3 DNA follows: TGTGCCAGCAGTCACTACAGGGTCAATCAGCCCCAGCATTTT.

This clone showed up just a few times. V and J are TRBV15 and TRBJ2-5; 14 bases fit TRBD2. Trimming at V came to 9 bases and at J to 4 bases, leaving 13 bases not matched to a gene. This CDR3 comprises 17 residues. Germline V lookup: CDR1 LNHNV, CDR2 YYDKDF (reference sequence). As DNA, the CDR3 is TGTGCCACATCCCCGGGACTAGCGGGAGTCAATAGAGAGACCCAGTACTTC. The encoded protein is CATSPGLAGVNRETQYF.

Only a few counts were recorded for this clone. One end of the junction fails to match germline, which may point to a read error. The gene calls are TRBV6-2 or TRBV6-3 and TRBJ2-7, with 7 bases that match TRBD2. This CDR3 spans 16 amino acids. Germline-derived CDR1 and CDR2 are MNHEY and SVGEGT. The CDR3 DNA reads TGTGCCAGCAGTTTCACGGGAGGAGGTTCCTCCCACGAGCAGTACTTC. This translates into CASSFTGGGSSHEQYF.

V and J are TRBV20-1 and TRBJ2-7; the D gene is possibly TRBD1 (6 bases). CDR3 length equals 12 residues. CDR1 and CDR2 from the germline V gene are DFQATT and SNEGSKA (reference sequence). The CDR3 region has the DNA TGCAGGGCCCGGGACACTACCTACGAGCAGTACTTC. It is translated as CRARDTTYEQYF.

The chain is built from TRBV28 and TRBJ2-7; 12 bases agree with TRBD2. V was pared by 0 bases and J by 4 bases, with 4 bases of the junction left unmatched. Germline V gene lookup returns CDR1 MDHEN and CDR2 SYDVKM. The CDR3 consists of 16 residues. In DNA, the CDR3 is TGTGCCAGCAGTTTATGGGGGACTAGCGGGCGATACGAGCAGTACTTC. Its protein product is CASSLWGTSGRYEQYF.

The CDR3 protein is CASSPSGGAGELFF. The CDR3 DNA reads as TGCGCCAGCAGCCCTTCGGGAGGGGCCGGGGAGCTGTTTTTT. This chain connects TRBV5-1 to TRBJ2-2; 8 bases match TRBD2. This CDR3 has 14 amino acids. Trimming took 4 bases from V and 6 from J; bases not matched to a gene: 5. CDR1 is SGHRS, CDR2 YFSETQ, per germline.

This clone is deemed medium-sized. The chain recombines TRBV19 with TRBJ2-6; D gene uncertain. The CDR3 extends over 15 amino acids. CDR1 and CDR2 (germline): LNHDA, SQIVND (reference sequence). Trimming removed 3 bases at V and 2 bases at J, with 8 bases between. The chain's CDR3 is CASSISEAGANVLTF. CDR3 DNA sequence: TGTGCCAGTAGTATCAGCGAGGCTGGGGCCAACGTCCTGACTTTC.

The rearrangement links TRBV6-1 to TRBJ1-3; D gene uncertain. V was shortened by 0 bases and J by 3 bases, with 12 bases between the two germline ends. This CDR3 is built from 16 residues. Per germline, CDR1 MNHNS and CDR2 SASEGT. CDR3 nucleotides: TGTGCCAGCAGTGAAGCCCGGGGATGGGGTGGAAACACCATATATTTT. Its protein is CASSEARGWGGNTIYF.

For the CDR3, the DNA is TGTGCCAGCAGTTTCTCGGACGCCTTCTACGAGCAGTACTTC. Residues: CASSFSDAFYEQYF. The chain carries TRBV28 and TRBJ2-7; D not resolved. The CDR3 covers 14 residues. The V end was cut by 3 bases, the J end by 3 bases, with 12 bases between. Germline values: CDR1 MDHEN, CDR2 SYDVKM.

This clone qualifies as medium-sized (0.01 to 0.1%). The chain links TRBV20-1 to TRBJ2-1, with 9 bases that match TRBD2. The CDR3 has 15 amino acids. From germline, CDR1 is DFQATT and CDR2 SNEGSKA (reference sequence). V shed 1 base and J 7 bases; nucleotides not matched to a gene: 8. DNA of the CDR3: TGCAGTGCTAGAGCGAGTAGCGGGAGTGGTAATGAGCAGTTCTTC. Protein sequence: CSARASSGSGNEQFF.

This clone appeared a few times. This rearrangement joins TRBV28 to TRBJ2-7, with D possibly being TRBD1 or TRBD2 (5 bases each). V was pared by 9 bases and J by 2 bases, with 14 bases between. This CDR3 region has 13 residues. Germline V gene sequence: CDR1 MDHEN, CDR2 SYDVKM. The CDR3 sequence: CASKNRGPYEQYF. In nucleotides, the CDR3 is TGTGCCAGTAAAAACCGGGGCCCCTACGAGCAGTACTTC.

This rearrangement joins TRBV4-3 to TRBJ2-7; no reliable D call. CDR1 is LGHNA and CDR2 is YSLEER in the germline V gene. With 1 base removed from V and 1 base from J, the gap between germline ends came to 8 bases. The CDR3 consists of 14 residues. The CDR3 DNA follows: TGCGCCAGCAGCCAAGCGGGTTTTTCCTACGAGCAGTACTTC. Amino acids: CASSQAGFSYEQYF.

The chain joins TRBV5-4 to TRBJ1-2; tentatively, D is TRBD1 (5 bases). The CDR3 contains 13 residues. Germline V lookup: CDR1 SGHNT, CDR2 YYREEE (reference sequence). V lost 8 bases, J lost 1 base, and 12 bases lay in between. The CDR3 DNA reads as TGTGCCAGAAGTGTGGACAATAACTATGGCTACACCTTC. Protein: CARSVDNNYGYTF.

This clone was found a few times. The rearrangement links TRBV2 to TRBJ1-6; maybe TRBD1 (5 bases). The CDR3 covers 15 residues. From germline, CDR1 is SNHLY and CDR2 FYNNEI. The ends were cut back, 6 bases at V and 8 bases at J, with 17 bases in the middle. In DNA form, the CDR3 reads TGTGCCAGCAGCGTAATGGGGGTGGGCGATTCACCCCTCCACTTT. As protein: CASSVMGVGDSPLHF.

Only a few counts were recorded for this clone. The chain is built from TRBV6-5 and TRBJ2-2; D not resolved. V was trimmed by 0 bases and J by 1 base, leaving 9 bases between them. The CDR3 contains 16 residues. Germline CDR1 is MNHEY and CDR2 is SVGAGI. CDR3 sequence reads: CASSYSPEENTGELFF. The CDR3 DNA follows: TGTGCCAGCAGTTACTCTCCCGAAGAGAACACCGGGGAGCTGTTTTTT.

Regarding this clone: One junction end disagrees with the germline gene, perhaps due to a read error. This chain links TRBV6-6 with TRBJ2-7, with a possible D match to TRBD2 (6 bases). Germline V gene sequence: CDR1 MNHNY, CDR2 SVGAGI (reference sequence). The CDR3 runs 15 residues. This CDR3 reads CSSTSSTGDPYEQYF. The CDR3 DNA reads TGTTCCAGCACTTCCTCGACGGGAGATCCTTACGAGCAGTACTTC.

V is TRBV30 and J is TRBJ2-6; no clear D gene. This CDR3 contains 13 residues. The germline gives CDR1 GTSNPN, CDR2 SVGIG (reference sequence). V shed 8 bases and J shed 2 bases, with 10 bases lying between them. CDR3: CAQGRPGANVLTF. The DNA of the CDR3 is TGTGCCCAAGGCAGGCCTGGGGCCAACGTCCTGACTTTC.

This clone showed up just a few times. V is TRBV6-1 and J is TRBJ1-2; D may be TRBD1 (5 bases). Trimming removed 6 bases from V and 4 bases from J, with 18 bases in between. Germline values: CDR1 MNHNS, CDR2 SASEGT. This CDR3 is built from 15 residues. The CDR3 DNA reads as TGTGCCAGCAGCCCCCGTGTGGGGGGGAGCTATGGCTACACCTTC. This translates into CASSPRVGGSYGYTF.

The chain recombines TRBV6-1 with TRBJ2-7; the D gene is possibly TRBD2 (5 bases). There are 16 residues in the CDR3. CDR1 MNHNS and CDR2 SASEGT come from the germline V gene. Between the trimmed V and J ends, which lost 2 bases and 0 bases, there was a span of 14 bases. CDR3 in DNA: TGTGCCAGCAGTGAACGGCTAGCTGAGAGCTCCTACGAGCAGTACTTC. This gives the protein CASSERLAESSYEQYF.

CDR3 coding DNA: TGTGCCAGCATTTCCCTACAGGGGAATGAGCAGTTCTTC. As protein: CASISLQGNEQFF. This chain connects TRBV6-9 to TRBJ2-1, with 7 bases identical to TRBD1. The germline V gene has CDR1 MNHGY and CDR2 SVAAGI. CDR3 size: 13 residues. V lost 7 bases and J lost 7; bases outside the gene matches: 7.

This clone is medium-sized within its sample. The J gene is TRBJ2-7, the V gene TRBV10-3; D unclear. With 2 bases removed from V and 5 bases from J, the gap between germline ends came to 4 bases. The CDR3 consists of 11 residues. Germline CDR1 is ENHRY and CDR2 is SYGVKD. CDR3 sequence: CAISEGNEQYF. CDR3 nucleotides: TGTGCCATCAGTGAGGGAAACGAGCAGTACTTC.

This clone was observed a few times. The CDR3 DNA reads TGTGCCAGCAGCCCGGGACTAGCGGCCACAGATACGCAGTATTTT. As protein: CASSPGLAATDTQYF. This chain links TRBV2 with TRBJ2-3, with TRBD2 matching 11 bases. Germline CDR1 SNHLY, CDR2 FYNNEI. The V segment lost 6 bases and the J segment 2 bases; nucleotides outside the gene matches: 4. This CDR3 is built from 15 residues.

The chain uses TRBV7-8 and TRBJ1-6, with D uncertain. Germline lookup yields CDR1 SGHVS and CDR2 FQNEAQ. This CDR3 spans 15 amino acids. V dropped 5 bases and J dropped 4 bases, with 12 bases sitting between them. This chain's CDR3 is CASSPRSLYNSPLHF. CDR3 DNA sequence: TGTGCCAGCAGCCCCCGTTCTCTTTATAATTCACCCCTCCACTTT.

This chain uses TRBV19 with TRBJ2-7; maybe TRBD2 (6 bases). With 5 bases removed from V and 6 bases from J, the gap between germline ends came to 11 bases. Germline V lookup: CDR1 LNHDA, CDR2 SQIVND (reference sequence). The CDR3 covers 12 residues. The CDR3 protein is CASSLTGSEQYF. The CDR3 DNA follows: TGTGCCAGTAGTTTAACCGGGAGCGAGCAGTACTTC.

The J gene is TRBJ2-2, the V gene TRBV14; D possibly matches TRBD1 or TRBD2 (5 bases each). Germline-derived CDR1 and CDR2 are SGHDN and FVKESK. Deletions cut 0 bases from V and 4 bases from J, with 15 bases between. The CDR3 extends over 17 amino acids. CDR3 DNA: TGTGCCAGCAGCCAAGAATGGGGGAGTCACAGCACCGGGGAGCTGTTTTTT. Protein sequence: CASSQEWGSHSTGELFF. The complete variable domain, with remaining parts taken from reference TRBV14 and TRBJ2-2, reads EAGVTQFPSHSVIEKGQTVTLRCDPISGHDNLYWYRRVMGKEIKFLLHFVKESKQDESGMPNNRFLAERTGGTYSTLKVQPAELEDSGVYFCASSQEWGSHSTGELFFGEGSRLTVL.

The CDR3 region has the DNA TGTGCCTGGAGTGTACACCCGTTACCCCTCCACTTT. This gives the protein CAWSVHPLPLHF. V is TRBV30 and J is TRBJ1-6; D call uncertain. Looked up from germline, CDR1 is GTSNPN and CDR2 is SVGIG (reference sequence). V was shortened by 0 bases and J by 12 bases, with 9 bases between the two germline ends. This CDR3 region has 12 residues.

This sequence joins TRBV29-1 and TRBJ1-1; no definite D call. The CDR3 runs 11 residues. Germline values: CDR1 SQVTM, CDR2 ANQGSEA. V shed 1 base and J shed 9 bases, with 9 bases lying between them. The DNA of the CDR3 is TGCAGCGTTGAAGTGAATAGGCAAGCTTTCTTT. Encoded protein: CSVEVNRQAFF.

Many counts were recorded for this clone. This CDR3 is CASSPEDRGLYAFF. In DNA form, the CDR3 reads TGTGCCAGCTCCCCAGAGGACAGGGGGTTGTACGCTTTCTTT. V usage is TRBV18 and J usage is TRBJ1-1; 10 nucleotides align to TRBD1. The germline V gene encodes CDR1 KGHSH and CDR2 LQKENI. This CDR3 is built from 14 residues. Germline trimming cut 6 bases from V and 11 bases from J; bases unmatched to any gene: 12. The variable domain in full, with the rest retrieved from reference TRBV18 and TRBJ1-1, is NAGVMQNPRHLVRRRGQEARLRCSPMKGHSHVYWYRQLPEEGLKFMVYLQKENIIDESGMPKERFSAEFPKEGPSILRIQQVVRGDSAAYFCASSPEDRGLYAFFGQGTRLTVV.